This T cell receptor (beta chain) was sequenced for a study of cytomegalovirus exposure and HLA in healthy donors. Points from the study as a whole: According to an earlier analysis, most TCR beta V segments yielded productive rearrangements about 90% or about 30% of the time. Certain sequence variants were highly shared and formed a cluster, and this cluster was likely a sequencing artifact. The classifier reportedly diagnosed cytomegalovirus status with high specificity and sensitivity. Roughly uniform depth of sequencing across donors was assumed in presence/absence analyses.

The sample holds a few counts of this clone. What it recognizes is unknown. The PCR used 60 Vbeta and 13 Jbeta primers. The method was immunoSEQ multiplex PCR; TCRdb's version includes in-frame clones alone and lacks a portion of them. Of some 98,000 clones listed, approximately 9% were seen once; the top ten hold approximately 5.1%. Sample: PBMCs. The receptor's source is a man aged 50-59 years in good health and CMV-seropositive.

CDR3 nucleotides: TGTGCCAGCAGCCAAGACTCTTCCACAGATACGCAGTATTTT. Protein product: CASSQDSSTDTQYF. This chain uses TRBV4-2 with TRBJ2-3; D unclear. The CDR3 extends over 14 amino acids. Germline V gene sequence: CDR1 LGHNA, CDR2 YNFKEQ. Trimming shortened V by 0 bases and J by 2 bases, and 6 bases separated the two germline ends.